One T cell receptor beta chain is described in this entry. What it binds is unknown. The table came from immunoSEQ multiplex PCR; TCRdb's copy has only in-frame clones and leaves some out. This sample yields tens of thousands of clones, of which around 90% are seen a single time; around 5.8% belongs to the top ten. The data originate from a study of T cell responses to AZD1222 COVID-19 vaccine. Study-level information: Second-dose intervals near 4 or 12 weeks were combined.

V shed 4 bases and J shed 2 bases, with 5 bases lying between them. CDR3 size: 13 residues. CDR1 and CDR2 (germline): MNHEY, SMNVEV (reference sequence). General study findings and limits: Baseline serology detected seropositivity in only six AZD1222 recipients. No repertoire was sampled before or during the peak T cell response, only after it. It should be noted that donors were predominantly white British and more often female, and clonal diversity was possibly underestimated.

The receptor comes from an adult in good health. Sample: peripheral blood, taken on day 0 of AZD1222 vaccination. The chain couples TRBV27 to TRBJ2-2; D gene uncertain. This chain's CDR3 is CASSSANTGELFF. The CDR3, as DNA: TGTGCCAGCAGTTCGGCTAACACCGGGGAGCTGTTTTTT.